This entry is about one TCR beta chain. A single count supports this clone. Its antigen is still unknown. Per-base qualities were not stored, and no clone one base away is much larger. The cohort comprised 666 healthy bone marrow donors. At the time of sampling, every cohort member was nominally healthy, though immune exposures that went unrecorded were likely present. The donor was CMV seronegative and belonged to the group of more than 300 seronegative cohort members. Every donor gave a peripheral blood sample, and the peripheral blood mononuclear cells from that sample were used for TCR beta sequencing. The Qiagen DNeasy Blood Extraction Kit was used to extract genomic DNA from the blood cell samples. The library was prepared using the immunoSEQ multiplex PCR assay. The multiplex PCR relied on a mix of 60 forward primers for TCR Vbeta segments and 13 reverse primers for TCR Jbeta segments. A multiplex PCR assay on genomic DNA amplified the CDR3 region of rearranged TCR beta genes. The amplified TCR beta libraries were sequenced on the Illumina HiSeq System as 87-base-pair reads. The authors processed their data as follows. A later analysis tallied 75 million to 95 million unique TCR beta chains across the 666 repertoires, and about 10 million of those chains were shared by two or more donors. Raw reads were error-corrected and collapsed into unique sequences by a nearest-neighbor algorithm in which closely related sequences were merged to remove PCR and sequencing errors. CDR3 sequences were aligned to IMGT reference sequences to assign V, D and J gene segments. For a sequence to be retained, a match of at least six nucleotides to both a V gene segment and a J gene segment was required. Rearrangements were classified as productive when the CDR3 lacked stop codons and remained in frame with V and J, and all other rearrangements were classified as non-productive. Following IMGT convention, CDR3 was defined as the stretch from the second conserved V-encoded cysteine to the conserved J-encoded phenylalanine. The earlier analysis of about 530 of the donors excluded any sequence lacking an unambiguous match to a single V gene segment. In an earlier analysis of approximately 590 of the donors, a V segment was called functional when productive rearrangements were above 56.7%, and segregating when the standard deviation between donors exceeded 5%. A statistical classification framework was developed to diagnose cytomegalovirus status using the catalog of TCR beta chain sequences. A later analysis assigned V and J genes by comparing TCR nucleotide sequences with IMGT/GENE-DB human TR gene sequences. A later analysis assigned CDR3 sequences and most-parsimonious VDJ recombination scenarios with the TCRdist pipeline. In a later analysis, each TCR beta chain was defined by its CDR3 amino acid sequence together with its V-gene family, and reads without a unique V-gene family were excluded. A later analysis removed 592 highly shared, low-generation-probability nucleotide sequences to deal with suspected cross-contamination and a sequencing artifact. For each public chain, a later analysis derived a clonal expansion index from normalized ranks of inferred template counts within each repertoire. A later analysis computed generation probabilities with a VDJ recombination model fitted to out-of-frame rearrangements, and checked the results against IGoR. In a later analysis, TCR-TCR, TCR-HLA and TCR-CMV co-occurrence was scored with hypergeometric tests, and a repertoire-size bias correction was applied to TCR pairs. To estimate false discovery rates, a later analysis permuted the HLA or CMV assignments 20 times. In a later analysis, co-occurring TCRs were grouped using DBSCAN, with TCRdist sequence similarity added in when clustering inside HLA-allele-positive subsets. Repertoires with fewer than 30,000 or more than 120,000 public chains were left out of co-occurrence clustering, as were about 5 repertoires with anomalous nucleotide sharing. Sourced from immuneACCESS, this table was stored by TCRdb with only in-frame sequences that have V and J called. A share of the clones is absent; for the studies checked, an unresolved V gene accounts for under half, and the remainder has no known explanation. V and J calls and clone size come straight from that table; D and trimming were deduced from the DNA. In all, the sample holds 98,000 or so clones, and approximately 76% of those were seen once. The ten largest clones represent 1.5% to 2.5% of the sample.

The sample originates from a study of cytomegalovirus exposure and HLA in healthy donors listed by TCRdb under 2017. Background for the entire study: An earlier analysis of approximately 640 of the donors reported 250 to 300 Gb of sequence data and 100 million to 130 million unique TCR beta sequences from about 200 million T cells. An early release that covered fewer than 750 HLA-typed donors contained about 300 gigabases of sequencing data and some 87 million unique TCR sequences. Among the roughly 400 genotyped donors, under 90% belonged to the genetic ancestry cluster associated with self-reported Caucasian donors. The study aimed to test whether cataloging public T cell receptors could reveal signatures of past pathogen exposure. The study profiled the T cell repertoires of about 720 subjects by immunosequencing and related them to cytomegalovirus serostatus. A separate validation cohort of approximately 130 different subjects was used in addition to the roughly 620-subject first cohort. To predict cytomegalovirus infection status, the study combined high-throughput TCR immunosequencing, statistical association of individual TCRs with disease status, and machine learning. In a later analysis, previously published TCR beta repertoires from 550 to 700 donors were re-analyzed and high-resolution HLA genotyping was added so that TCR occurrence patterns could be studied. In the later analysis, no new phenotypic data were used to find candidate immune exposures; instead, reliance was placed on TCR beta sequences and their occurrence across donors. To decide whether each TCR beta V gene segment behaved as functional or pseudogenic, an earlier analysis of over 500 of the donors relied on high-throughput TCR beta sequencing. Donor age, sex, ethnicity and CMV serostatus were compiled together with the repertoire data. A later genetic analysis took genome-wide SNP genotypes for about three fifths of the roughly 670 donors and used that subset as a discovery cohort. Every repertoire in the discovery cohort had been generated on one and the same sequencing platform. HLA typing covered class I and class II loci at four-digit resolution. The number of donors typed differed by locus, with roughly 620-630 for A, B, C, DRB1 and DQB1, approximately 500 for DQA1, approximately 580 for DPA1, and approximately 470 for DPB1. Five DR-DQ haplotypes were handled as single units for association and clustering, since linkage in the cohort was strong. Among some 400 genotyped donors of the cohort, an average of approximately 240,000 unique TCR beta nucleotide sequences was sequenced per donor, of which about 18% were non-productive. General study outcomes and caveats: HLA typing was unavailable for some donors at each locus, so association tests used only the typed subset. In an earlier analysis of approximately 590 of the donors, most TCR beta V segments appeared in productive rearrangements about 90% or about 30% of the time, broadly matching IMGT annotations. The only immune exposure information available for the cohort was CMV serostatus. In the study, approximately 160 TCR beta chains were listed as associated with cytomegalovirus. An association between a missense DCLRE1C variant and V-gene and J-gene trimming of TCR beta chains was found in a later genetic analysis and replicated in an independent cohort. Specific HLA alleles were associated with 18,000 or so TCR beta sequences at a false discovery rate of 0.05 in a later analysis. A few of the identified cytomegalovirus-associated TCR beta chains were confirmed in vitro to be specific for cytomegalovirus antigens. Because the 87-base-pair reads could not distinguish some IMGT-functional V segments, including TRBV6-2 and TRBV6-3, those segments were excluded. Several of the top co-occurrence clusters appeared to be linked to parvovirus B19, influenza, CMV and Epstein-Barr virus, according to a later analysis. According to a later analysis, most CMV-associated TCR beta chains appeared to be HLA-restricted, and the HLA associations seemed to be driven largely by CMV exposure. Compared with the roughly 670-donor mean, donors in an Asian-associated ancestry cluster had fewer N-insertions in productive TCRs, according to a later genetic analysis. When HLA alleles, especially DR and DQ, strongly co-occurred, attributing TCR associations to individual alleles was difficult. Presence/absence analyses assumed roughly uniform sequencing depth across donors, an assumption that may not hold. Because counts were too low, some 17 rarely observed V segments, including chromosome 9 orphons, were left out of the earlier analysis of roughly 600 of the donors. According to the authors, the approach could potentially be generalized to other disease states and immunological phenotypes. In a later analysis, HLA-associated TCR beta chains showed more clonal expansion and lower generation probabilities than non-associated chains that were equally common. Most TCR sequences were seen in very few donors, while some public TCRs were found in many individuals. The sequencing pipeline was judged likely to have produced a cluster of highly shared sequence variants as a technical artifact. Linkage disequilibrium might explain the correlated functional status among segregating V segments, but an unknown experimental factor could not be excluded. In a later analysis, TCR association rates were found to vary across HLA loci, with the most associated TCRs seen for DRB1 alleles and the fewest for HLA-C alleles. In both the original and validation cohorts, the classifier was reported to diagnose cytomegalovirus status with high specificity and sensitivity. A further reported finding was that TCR beta sequences accurately predicted the HLA-A and HLA-B alleles for most subjects in the first cohort. The cohort was sequenced for TCR beta chains only, and without alpha or paired-chain data the features that could be detected were limited.

Counted from cysteine to phenylalanine, this CDR3 has 16 amino acids. Just the 48-base CDR3 DNA is kept, in frame starting at base 1. Trimming leaves V shorter by 0 bases and J shorter by 2 bases, with the junction holding 3 bases beyond the gene matches. The germline V gene yields SGHRS for CDR1 and YFSETQ for CDR2. The sequenced sample consisted of PBMCs. The receptor was derived from a man between 40 and 49 years old in good health and CMV-seronegative. The receptor chain draws on TRBV5-1 and TRBJ2-2, with TRBD2 matching 8 junction bases. The CDR3 reads as follows: CASSLGTSRNTGELFF. The DNA sequence follows: TGCGCCAGCAGCTTGGGGACTAGCCGAAACACCGGGGAGCTGTTTTTT.